Listed below are T cell receptor beta chains from one sample, sequenced in a study of blood T cell repertoires in COVID-19. The method was immunoSEQ multiplex PCR; TCRdb's version includes in-frame clones alone and lacks a portion of them. There are about 29,000 clones in the sample; 60% to 85% occur only once, and 6.5% to 10% lies in the top ten. The sequencing input was peripheral blood. These receptors all come from a woman in her 70s with active or convalescent COVID-19. Both conserved end residues are part of each CDR3. A D gene is named only where the DNA matches it firmly. Rows may omit the clone size; those that give it use once, few, many or a size class.

V,J,D,size,DNA,CDR3
TRBV2,TRBJ2-3,TRBD2,NA,TGTGCCAGCAGTGAAGCGGGCGCCGGGAGCGGGGGCACAGATACGCAGTATTTT,CASSEAGAGSGGTDTQYF
TRBV6-2/TRBV6-3,TRBJ2-4,TRBD2,NA,TGTGCCAGCAGCACGGGACTAGCGCTCGGCATTCAGTACTTC,CASSTGLALGIQYF
TRBV6-5,TRBJ2-1,NA,few,TGTGCCAGCAGCAGGTCACAGGGTTGGAATGAGCAGTTCTTC,CASSRSQGWNEQFF
TRBV29-1,TRBJ1-2,NA,NA,TGCAGCGTTGTAACGGACAGCTCCTGGGGCTACACCTTC,CSVVTDSSWGYTF
TRBV28,TRBJ2-3,TRBD2,once,TGTGCCAGCAGTTTAGTCGCGGGAGCAGCAGATACGCAGTATTTT,CASSLVAGAADTQYF
TRBV19,TRBJ1-2,NA,NA,TGTGCCAGTAATGGCGGGGCTTTGCCCAGTGGAGGCTACACCTTC,CASNGGALPSGGYTF
TRBV7-9,TRBJ1-3,NA,NA,TGTGCCAGCAGCCCAGGGGTGTCCTCTGGAAACACCATATATTTT,CASSPGVSSGNTIYF
TRBV12-3/TRBV12-4,TRBJ2-1,TRBD2,NA,TGTGCCAGCTCCGGACTAGCGGGAGCCCGGCAGTTCTTC,CASSGLAGARQFF
TRBV7-2,TRBJ1-1,NA,few,TGTGCCAGCAGCTCCCTGGGGGGGATGAACACTGAAGCTTTCTTT,CASSSLGGMNTEAFF
TRBV21-1,TRBJ2-5,NA,few,TGTGCCAGCAGCAGAGGCCGGAAACCTTTCCAAGAGACCCAGTACTTC,CASSRGRKPFQETQYF
TRBV7-8,TRBJ2-7,NA,NA,TGTGCCAGCAGCTTAGTACCCCGAGCCTACGAGCAGTACTTC,CASSLVPRAYEQYF
TRBV7-2,TRBJ2-7,NA,NA,TGTGCCAGCAGCTTAGGGACTCCGGGGGAGCAGTACTTC,CASSLGTPGEQYF